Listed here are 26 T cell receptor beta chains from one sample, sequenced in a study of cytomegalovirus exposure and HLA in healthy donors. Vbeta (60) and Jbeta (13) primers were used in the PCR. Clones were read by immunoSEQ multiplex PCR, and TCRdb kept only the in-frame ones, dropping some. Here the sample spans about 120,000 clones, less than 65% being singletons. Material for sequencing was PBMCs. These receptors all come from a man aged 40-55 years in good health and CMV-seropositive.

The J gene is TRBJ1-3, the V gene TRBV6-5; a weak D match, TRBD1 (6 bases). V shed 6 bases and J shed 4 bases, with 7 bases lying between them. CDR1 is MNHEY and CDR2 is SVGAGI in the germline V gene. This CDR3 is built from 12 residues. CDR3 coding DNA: TGTGCCAGCAGGGACAGAGGAAACACCATATATTTT. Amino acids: CASRDRGNTIYF.

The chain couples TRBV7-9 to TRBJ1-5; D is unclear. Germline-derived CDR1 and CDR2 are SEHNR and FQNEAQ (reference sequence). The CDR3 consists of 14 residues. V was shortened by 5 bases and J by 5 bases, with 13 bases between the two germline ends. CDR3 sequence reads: CASSPSGDDQPQHF. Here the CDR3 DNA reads TGTGCCAGCAGCCCCTCGGGAGATGATCAGCCCCAGCATTTT.

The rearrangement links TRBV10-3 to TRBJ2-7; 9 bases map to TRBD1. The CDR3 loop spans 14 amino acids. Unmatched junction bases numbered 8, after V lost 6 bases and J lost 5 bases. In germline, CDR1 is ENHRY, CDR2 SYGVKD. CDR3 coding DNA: TGTGCCATCAGCCCGGGACAGGGATCCCACGAGCAGTACTTC. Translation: CAISPGQGSHEQYF.

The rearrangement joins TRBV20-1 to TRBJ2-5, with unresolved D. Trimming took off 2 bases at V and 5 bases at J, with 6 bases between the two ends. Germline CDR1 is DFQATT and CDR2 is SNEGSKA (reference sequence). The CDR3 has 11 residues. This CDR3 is CSARSLETQYF. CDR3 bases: TGCAGTGCTAGATCTCTTGAGACCCAGTACTTC.

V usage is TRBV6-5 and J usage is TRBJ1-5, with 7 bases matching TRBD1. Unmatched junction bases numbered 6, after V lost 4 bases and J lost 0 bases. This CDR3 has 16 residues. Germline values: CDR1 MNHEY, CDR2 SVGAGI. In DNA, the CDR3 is TGTGCCAGCAGTTTTCAGGGGGAATATAGCAATCAGCCCCAGCATTTT. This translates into CASSFQGEYSNQPQHF.

Here the CDR3 reads CASSLRFGGAPETQYF. CDR3 nucleotide sequence: TGTGCCAGCAGTTTACGTTTTGGGGGCGCTCCCGAGACCCAGTACTTC. The V call is TRBV28, the J call TRBJ2-5; D perhaps matches TRBD1 (6 bases). CDR3 size: 16 residues. Germline assignment: CDR1 MDHEN and CDR2 SYDVKM. The V end lost 2 bases, the J end lost 5 bases, and 18 bases lay between the germline ends. Supplemented by reference TRBV28 and TRBJ2-5, the full variable domain reads DVKVTQSSRYLVKRTGEKVFLECVQDMDHENMFWYRQDPGLGLRLIYFSYDVKMKEKGDIPEGYSVSREKKERFSLILESASTNQTSMYLCASSLRFGGAPETQYFGPGTRLLVL.

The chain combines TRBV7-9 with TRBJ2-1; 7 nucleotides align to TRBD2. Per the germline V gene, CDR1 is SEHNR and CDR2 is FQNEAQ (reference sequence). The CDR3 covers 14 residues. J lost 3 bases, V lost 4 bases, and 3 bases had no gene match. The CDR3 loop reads CASSWTSLYNEQFF. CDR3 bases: TGTGCCAGCAGCTGGACTAGTCTCTACAATGAGCAGTTCTTC.

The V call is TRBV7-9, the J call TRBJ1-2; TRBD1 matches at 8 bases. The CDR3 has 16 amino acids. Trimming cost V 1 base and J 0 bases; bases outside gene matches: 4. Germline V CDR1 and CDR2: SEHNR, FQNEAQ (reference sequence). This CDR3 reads CASSLVGQGTNYGYTF. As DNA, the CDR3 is TGTGCCAGCAGCTTAGTAGGACAGGGAACTAACTATGGCTACACCTTC.

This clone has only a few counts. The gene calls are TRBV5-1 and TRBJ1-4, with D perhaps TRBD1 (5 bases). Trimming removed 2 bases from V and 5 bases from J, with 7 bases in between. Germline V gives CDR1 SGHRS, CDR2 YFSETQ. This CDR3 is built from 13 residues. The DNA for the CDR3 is TGCGCCAGCAGCTTCCGACAGAATGAAAAACTGTTTTTT. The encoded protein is CASSFRQNEKLFF.

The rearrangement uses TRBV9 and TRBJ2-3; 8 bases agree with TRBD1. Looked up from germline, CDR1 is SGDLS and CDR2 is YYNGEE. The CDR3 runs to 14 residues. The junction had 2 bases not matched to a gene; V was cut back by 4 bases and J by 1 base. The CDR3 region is CASSRQGRTDTQYF. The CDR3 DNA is TGTGCCAGCAGCCGACAGGGGCGCACAGATACGCAGTATTTT.

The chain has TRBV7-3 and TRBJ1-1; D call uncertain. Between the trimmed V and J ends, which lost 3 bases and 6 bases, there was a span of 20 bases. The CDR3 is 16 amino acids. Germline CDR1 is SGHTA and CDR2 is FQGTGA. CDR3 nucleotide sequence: TGTGCCAGCAGCTTTCCTCCAGGTACCCTTCCCGCTGAAGCTTTCTTT. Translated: CASSFPPGTLPAEAFF.

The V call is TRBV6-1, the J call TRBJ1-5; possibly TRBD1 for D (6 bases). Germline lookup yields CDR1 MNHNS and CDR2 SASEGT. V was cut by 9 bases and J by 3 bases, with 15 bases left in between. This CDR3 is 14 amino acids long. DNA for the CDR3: TGTGCCAGTACCGGGACAAATTTCAATCAGCCCCAGCATTTT. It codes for CASTGTNFNQPQHF.

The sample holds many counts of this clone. CDR3 coding DNA: TGTGCCAGCAGCTTAGGTATGGGACACGGAAAACTGTTTTTT. Translation gives CASSLGMGHGKLFF. This sequence joins TRBV7-9 and TRBJ1-4, with a tentative D call TRBD1 (6 bases). The CDR3 has 14 residues. Trimming took off 1 base at V and 10 bases at J, with 13 bases between the two ends. Germline V gene sequence: CDR1 SEHNR, CDR2 FQNEAQ (reference sequence).

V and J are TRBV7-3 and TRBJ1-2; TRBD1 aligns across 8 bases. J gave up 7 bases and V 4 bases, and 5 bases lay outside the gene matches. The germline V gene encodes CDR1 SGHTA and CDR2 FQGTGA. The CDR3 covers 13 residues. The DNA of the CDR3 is TGTGCCAGCAGCTCAGGACAGGGTCTTGGCTACACCTTC. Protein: CASSSGQGLGYTF. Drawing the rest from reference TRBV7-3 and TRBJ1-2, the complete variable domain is GAGVSQTPSNKVTEKGKYVELRCDPISGHTALYWYRQSLGQGPEFLIYFQGTGAADDSGLPNDRFFAVRPEGSVSTLKIQRTERGDSAVYLCASSSGQGLGYTFGSGTRLTVV.

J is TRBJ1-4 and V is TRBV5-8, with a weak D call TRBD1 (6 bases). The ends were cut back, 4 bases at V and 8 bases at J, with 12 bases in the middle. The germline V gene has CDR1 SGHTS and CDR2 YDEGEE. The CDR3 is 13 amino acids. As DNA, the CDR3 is TGTGCCAGCAGCGCCAGGGACAAAGAAAAACTGTTTTTT. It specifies CASSARDKEKLFF.

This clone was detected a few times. The CDR3 loop reads CASSAGQNQETQYF. The CDR3 DNA is TGCGCCAGCAGCGCCGGACAGAACCAAGAGACCCAGTACTTC. This rearrangement joins TRBV5-1 to TRBJ2-5; perhaps TRBD1 as D (6 bases). Germline loops: CDR1 SGHRS, CDR2 YFSETQ. CDR3 length equals 14 residues. Trimming took off 4 bases at V and 0 bases at J, with 10 bases between the two ends.

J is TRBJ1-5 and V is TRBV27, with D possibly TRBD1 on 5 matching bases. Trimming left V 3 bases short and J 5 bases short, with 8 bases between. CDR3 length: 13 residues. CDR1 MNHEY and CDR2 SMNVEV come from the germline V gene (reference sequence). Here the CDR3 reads CASSLGQYQPQHF. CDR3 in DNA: TGTGCCAGCAGTTTGGGGCAGTATCAGCCCCAGCATTTT.

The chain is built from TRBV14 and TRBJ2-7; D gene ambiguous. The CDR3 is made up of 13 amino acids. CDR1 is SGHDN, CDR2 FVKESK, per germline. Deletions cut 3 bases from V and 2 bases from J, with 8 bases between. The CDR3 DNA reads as TGTGCCAGCAGCCACAGTCTCCCCTACGAGCAGTACTTC. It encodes CASSHSLPYEQYF. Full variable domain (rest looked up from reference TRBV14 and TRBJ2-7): EAGVTQFPSHSVIEKGQTVTLRCDPISGHDNLYWYRRVMGKEIKFLLHFVKESKQDESGMPNNRFLAERTGGTYSTLKVQPAELEDSGVYFCASSHSLPYEQYFGPGTRLTVT.

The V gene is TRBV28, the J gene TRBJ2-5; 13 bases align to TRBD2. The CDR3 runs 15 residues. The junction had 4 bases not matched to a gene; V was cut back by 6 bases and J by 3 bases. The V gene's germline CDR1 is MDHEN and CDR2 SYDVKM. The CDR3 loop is CASSRGTSGEETQYF. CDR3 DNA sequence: TGTGCCAGCAGCCGCGGGACTAGCGGGGAAGAGACCCAGTACTTC.

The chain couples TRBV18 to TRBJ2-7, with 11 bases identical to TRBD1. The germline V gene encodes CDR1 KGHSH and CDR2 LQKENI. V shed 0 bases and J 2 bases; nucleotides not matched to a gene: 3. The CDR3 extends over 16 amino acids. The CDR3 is CASSPPGTGGTYEQYF. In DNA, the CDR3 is TGTGCCAGCTCACCACCAGGGACAGGGGGTACCTACGAGCAGTACTTC.

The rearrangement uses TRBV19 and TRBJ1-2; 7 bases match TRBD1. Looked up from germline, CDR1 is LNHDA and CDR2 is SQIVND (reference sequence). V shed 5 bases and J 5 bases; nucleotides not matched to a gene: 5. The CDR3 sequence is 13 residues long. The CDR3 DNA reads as TGTGCCAGTAGTCTCGACAGGGATTATGGCTACACCTTC. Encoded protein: CASSLDRDYGYTF.

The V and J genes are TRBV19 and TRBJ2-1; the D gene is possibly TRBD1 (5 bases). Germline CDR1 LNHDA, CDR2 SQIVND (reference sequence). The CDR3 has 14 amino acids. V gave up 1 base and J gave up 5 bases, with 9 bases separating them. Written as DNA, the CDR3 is TGTGCCAGTAGTATAGGGGGCCCCCACAATGAGCAGTTCTTC. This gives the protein CASSIGGPHNEQFF.

Written as DNA, the CDR3 is TGTGCCAGCAGCTTAGCTAGCGGGAGGGCCTACAATGAGCAGTTCTTC. Encoded protein: CASSLASGRAYNEQFF. V gene TRBV5-4 combines with J gene TRBJ2-1; 12 bases map to TRBD2. The germline V gene has CDR1 SGHNT and CDR2 YYREEE (reference sequence). CDR3 size: 16 residues. V shed 2 bases, J shed 2 bases, and the junction held 2 bases outside the gene matches.

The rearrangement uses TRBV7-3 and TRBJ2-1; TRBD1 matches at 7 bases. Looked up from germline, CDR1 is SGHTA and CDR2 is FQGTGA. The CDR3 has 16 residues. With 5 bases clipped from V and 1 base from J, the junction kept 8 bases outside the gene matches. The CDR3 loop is CASSRSGTDSYNEQFF. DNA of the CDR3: TGTGCCAGCAGCCGGTCCGGGACAGATTCCTACAATGAGCAGTTCTTC.

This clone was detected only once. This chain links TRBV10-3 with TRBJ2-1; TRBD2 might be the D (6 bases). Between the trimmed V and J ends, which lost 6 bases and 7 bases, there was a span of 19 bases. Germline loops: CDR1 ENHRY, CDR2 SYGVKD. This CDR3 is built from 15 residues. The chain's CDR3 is CAIREGLPFRNEQFF. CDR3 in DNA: TGTGCCATCAGAGAGGGACTCCCATTCAGGAATGAGCAGTTCTTC.

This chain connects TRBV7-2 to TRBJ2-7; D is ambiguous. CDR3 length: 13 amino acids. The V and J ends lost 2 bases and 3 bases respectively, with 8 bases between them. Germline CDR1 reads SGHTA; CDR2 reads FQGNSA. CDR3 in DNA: TGTGCCAGCAGCTTAAACACCGACTACGAGCAGTACTTC. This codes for CASSLNTDYEQYF.